A selection of T cell receptor beta chains follows, all from one sample in a study of blood T cells in healthy people across ages. One entry per CDR3 protein, called by TCRdb with MiXCR from the 5' RACE reads. The table has about 1.5 million distinct CDR3 sequences, approximately 43% seen once; the top ten hold less than 5%. The sequencing sample was made of blood. The receptors come from a woman under 30 in good health. Both conserved end residues are part of each CDR3. D genes are given only for firm matches. Clone sizes are given selectively: once, few, many, or a class where the clone is expanded.

abundance: few; j_gene: TRBJ2-3; d_gene: -; v_gene: TRBV7-9; CDR3nt: TGTGCCAGCAGTTTTCCCGTTCGCGGTAGCACAGATACGCAGTATTTT; CDR3aa: CASSFPVRGSTDTQYF
abundance: -; j_gene: TRBJ1-2; d_gene: TRBD1; v_gene: TRBV4-3; CDR3nt: TGCGCCAGCAGCCAAGATAAGACAGGGTCGCTTGGCTACACCTTC; CDR3aa: CASSQDKTGSLGYTF
abundance: -; j_gene: TRBJ2-1; d_gene: TRBD2; v_gene: TRBV27; CDR3nt: TGTGCCAGCAGAACAGTAGCGGGGGGGGACAATGAGCAGTTCTTC; CDR3aa: CASRTVAGGDNEQFF
abundance: few; j_gene: TRBJ2-5; d_gene: -; v_gene: TRBV6-2/TRBV6-3; CDR3nt: TGTGCCAGCAGTTACTCGATGGAGTACTTC; CDR3aa: CASSYSMEYF
abundance: -; j_gene: TRBJ2-5; d_gene: -; v_gene: TRBV11-2; CDR3nt: TGTGCCAGCAGCACCCATATGGACGGCTACGATGAGCAGTACTTC; CDR3aa: CASSTHMDGYDEQYF
abundance: few; j_gene: TRBJ2-5; d_gene: -; v_gene: TRBV20-1; CDR3nt: TGCAGTGCTAGAGATCCCTCGACTGGTTCCGCCCAAGAGACCCAGTACTTC; CDR3aa: CSARDPSTGSAQETQYF
abundance: -; j_gene: TRBJ2-1; d_gene: TRBD1; v_gene: TRBV29-1; CDR3nt: TGCAGCGTCATAATGGGACAGGGAAGTGAGCAGTTCTTC; CDR3aa: CSVIMGQGSEQFF
abundance: few; j_gene: TRBJ2-3; d_gene: -; v_gene: TRBV20-1; CDR3nt: TGCAGTGCTAGAGGGGCCGCAGCTAGCACAGATACGCAGTATTTT; CDR3aa: CSARGAAASTDTQYF
abundance: once; j_gene: TRBJ2-3; d_gene: -; v_gene: TRBV4-1; CDR3nt: TGCGCCAGCAGCCAAGATCTGAACGGATTCACAGATACGCAGTATTTT; CDR3aa: CASSQDLNGFTDTQYF
abundance: few; j_gene: TRBJ2-1; d_gene: -; v_gene: TRBV6-1; CDR3nt: TGTGCCAGCGTCTGGACAACCTCTATCTCCTACAATGAGCAGTTCTTC; CDR3aa: CASVWTTSISYNEQFF
abundance: few; j_gene: TRBJ2-3; d_gene: TRBD2; v_gene: TRBV29-1; CDR3nt: TGCAGCGTTTGGTTAGCGGGGGGACGGGCGCAGTATTTT; CDR3aa: CSVWLAGGRAQYF
abundance: -; j_gene: TRBJ2-1; d_gene: TRBD1; v_gene: TRBV29-1; CDR3nt: TGCAGCGCCCCGGGACAGGGGTTGAATGAGCAGTTCTTC; CDR3aa: CSAPGQGLNEQFF
abundance: few; j_gene: TRBJ1-5; d_gene: -; v_gene: TRBV27; CDR3nt: TGTGCCAGCAGTCCCATATGGGTGGAAGAGGATCAGCCCCAGCATTTT; CDR3aa: CASSPIWVEEDQPQHF
abundance: -; j_gene: TRBJ1-1; d_gene: TRBD1; v_gene: TRBV5-1; CDR3nt: TGCGCCAGCAGCCTAACGACCGGGACAGCCTTCACTGAAGCTTTCTTT; CDR3aa: CASSLTTGTAFTEAFF
abundance: -; j_gene: TRBJ2-1; d_gene: -; v_gene: TRBV10-3; CDR3nt: TGTGCCACTCGTGGGACCTACAATGAGCAGTTCTTC; CDR3aa: CATRGTYNEQFF
abundance: few; j_gene: TRBJ2-1; d_gene: -; v_gene: TRBV24-1; CDR3nt: TGTGCCACCAGTGATCCAGAATACAATGAGCAGTTCTTC; CDR3aa: CATSDPEYNEQFF
abundance: once; j_gene: TRBJ2-1; d_gene: -; v_gene: TRBV27; CDR3nt: TGTGCCAGCAGTTTAGAGGGAAGGTCCTACGAGCAGTTCTTC; CDR3aa: CASSLEGRSYEQFF
abundance: few; j_gene: TRBJ1-1; d_gene: -; v_gene: TRBV6-6; CDR3nt: TGTGCCAGCAGACCCGGGAAGTACACTGAAGCTTTCTTT; CDR3aa: CASRPGKYTEAFF
abundance: -; j_gene: TRBJ2-7; d_gene: -; v_gene: TRBV15; CDR3nt: TGTGCCACCAGCAAGGGGACAACCTACGAGCAGTACTTC; CDR3aa: CATSKGTTYEQYF
abundance: -; j_gene: TRBJ2-5; d_gene: TRBD2; v_gene: TRBV27; CDR3nt: TGTGCCAGCAGTTTAGGGCGGGAGGGGGAGACCCAGTACTTC; CDR3aa: CASSLGREGETQYF
abundance: few; j_gene: TRBJ2-3; d_gene: -; v_gene: TRBV20-1; CDR3nt: TGCAGTGCCCACGTGGGGTCATGGGATACGCAGTATTTT; CDR3aa: CSAHVGSWDTQYF
abundance: -; j_gene: TRBJ2-1; d_gene: -; v_gene: TRBV19; CDR3nt: TGTGCCAGTAGTATTTCCGGGATTGAGCAGTTCTTC; CDR3aa: CASSISGIEQFF
abundance: -; j_gene: TRBJ2-7; d_gene: TRBD2; v_gene: TRBV18; CDR3nt: TGTGCCAGCTCACCGAGGGAGGGCCTAGCGGTCGACGAGCAGTACTTC; CDR3aa: CASSPREGLAVDEQYF
abundance: once; j_gene: TRBJ2-7; d_gene: -; v_gene: TRBV25-1; CDR3nt: TGTGCCAGCAGTGAGGGAGAAGGGAGCTACGACCAGTACTTC; CDR3aa: CASSEGEGSYDQYF
abundance: -; j_gene: TRBJ2-5; d_gene: TRBD1; v_gene: TRBV18; CDR3nt: TGTGCCAGCTCACCGACAGGGGTTCTGATGGGGGAGCAGTACTTC; CDR3aa: CASSPTGVLMGEQYF
abundance: -; j_gene: TRBJ1-5; d_gene: -; v_gene: TRBV7-2; CDR3nt: TGTGCCAGCAGCTTAGCGAGCAGTTACAATCAGCCCCAGCATTTT; CDR3aa: CASSLASSYNQPQHF
abundance: few; j_gene: TRBJ2-3; d_gene: -; v_gene: TRBV6-2/TRBV6-3; CDR3nt: TGTGCCAGCAGTTACGGAGGGGCGAAATATACGCAGTATTTT; CDR3aa: CASSYGGAKYTQYF
abundance: few; j_gene: TRBJ1-2; d_gene: TRBD1; v_gene: TRBV6-2/TRBV6-3; CDR3nt: TGTGCCACCACGACAGGGAAGTATGGCTACACCTTC; CDR3aa: CATTTGKYGYTF
abundance: few; j_gene: TRBJ2-7; d_gene: -; v_gene: TRBV18; CDR3nt: TGTGCCAGCTCACCTGACCAGGTCTCCTACGAGCAGTACTTC; CDR3aa: CASSPDQVSYEQYF
abundance: -; j_gene: TRBJ1-2; d_gene: -; v_gene: TRBV6-2/TRBV6-3; CDR3nt: TGTGCCAGCAGTTACGGGACCGAGTATGGAGTAGGCTACACCTTC; CDR3aa: CASSYGTEYGVGYTF
abundance: few; j_gene: TRBJ2-7; d_gene: TRBD2; v_gene: TRBV13; CDR3nt: TGTGCCAGCAGCTCATGGACTAGCGGGGCCTACGAGCAGTACTTC; CDR3aa: CASSSWTSGAYEQYF
abundance: -; j_gene: TRBJ2-1; d_gene: -; v_gene: TRBV6-2/TRBV6-3; CDR3nt: TGTGCCAGCAGTTTCTTCCCCGGGGGAAATGAGCAGTTCTTC; CDR3aa: CASSFFPGGNEQFF
abundance: -; j_gene: TRBJ2-2; d_gene: -; v_gene: TRBV6-1; CDR3nt: TGTGCCAGCAGGGGCAGGGGTTTAATTCCCGGGGAGCTGTTTTTT; CDR3aa: CASRGRGLIPGELFF
abundance: -; j_gene: TRBJ2-7; d_gene: TRBD2; v_gene: TRBV6-1; CDR3nt: TGTGCCAGCTTAGAGGAAGAAAGCGGGGCCAGCTCCTACGAGCAGTACTTC; CDR3aa: CASLEEESGASSYEQYF
abundance: -; j_gene: TRBJ1-1; d_gene: -; v_gene: TRBV28; CDR3nt: TGTGCCAGCACCTCCCCCCCCATGGGTGAAACTGAAGCTTTCTTT; CDR3aa: CASTSPPMGETEAFF
abundance: -; j_gene: TRBJ2-5; d_gene: TRBD2; v_gene: TRBV10-3; CDR3nt: TGTGCCATCAGTGTCATAGCGGGGTTAGAGACCCAGTACTTC; CDR3aa: CAISVIAGLETQYF
abundance: -; j_gene: TRBJ1-5; d_gene: TRBD1; v_gene: TRBV6-5; CDR3nt: TGTGCCAGCAGTCAGGGACAGGGAGCTCAGCCCCAGCATTTT; CDR3aa: CASSQGQGAQPQHF
abundance: few; j_gene: TRBJ1-5; d_gene: TRBD1; v_gene: TRBV7-8; CDR3nt: TGTGCCAGCAGCCCACGGACAGGTCAGCCCCAGCATTTT; CDR3aa: CASSPRTGQPQHF
abundance: -; j_gene: TRBJ2-1; d_gene: -; v_gene: TRBV12-5; CDR3nt: TGTGCTAGTGGTTTGCCTCAGGGGGGCTACAATGAGCAGTTCTTC; CDR3aa: CASGLPQGGYNEQFF
abundance: -; j_gene: TRBJ2-4; d_gene: TRBD1; v_gene: TRBV15; CDR3nt: TGTGCCACCAGCAATGGACAGGGGGCGTCGACAGCCAAAAACATTCAGTACTTC; CDR3aa: CATSNGQGASTAKNIQYF
abundance: few; j_gene: TRBJ2-3; d_gene: -; v_gene: TRBV7-9; CDR3nt: TGTGCCAGCAGCCTCCTTCACCTAGATACGCAGTATTTT; CDR3aa: CASSLLHLDTQYF
abundance: -; j_gene: TRBJ2-5; d_gene: -; v_gene: TRBV7-2; CDR3nt: TGTGCCAGCAGCTTAGGGAGTAGGCCCGAGTACTTC; CDR3aa: CASSLGSRPEYF